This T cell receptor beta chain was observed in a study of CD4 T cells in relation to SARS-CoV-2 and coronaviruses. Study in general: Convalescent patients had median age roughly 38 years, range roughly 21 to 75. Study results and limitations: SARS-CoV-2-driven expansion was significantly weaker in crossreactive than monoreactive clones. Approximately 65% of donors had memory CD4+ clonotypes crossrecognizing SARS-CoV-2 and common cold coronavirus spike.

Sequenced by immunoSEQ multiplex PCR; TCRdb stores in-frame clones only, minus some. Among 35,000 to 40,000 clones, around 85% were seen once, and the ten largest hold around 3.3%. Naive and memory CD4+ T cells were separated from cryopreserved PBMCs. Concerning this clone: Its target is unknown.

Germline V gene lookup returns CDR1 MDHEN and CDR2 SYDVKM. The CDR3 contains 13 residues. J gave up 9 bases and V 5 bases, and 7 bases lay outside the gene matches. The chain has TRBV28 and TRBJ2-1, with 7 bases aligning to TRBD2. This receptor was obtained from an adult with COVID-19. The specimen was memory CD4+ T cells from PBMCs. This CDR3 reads CASSPNGGSEQFF. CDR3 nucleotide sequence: TGTGCCAGCAGTCCCAACGGGGGGAGTGAGCAGTTCTTC.